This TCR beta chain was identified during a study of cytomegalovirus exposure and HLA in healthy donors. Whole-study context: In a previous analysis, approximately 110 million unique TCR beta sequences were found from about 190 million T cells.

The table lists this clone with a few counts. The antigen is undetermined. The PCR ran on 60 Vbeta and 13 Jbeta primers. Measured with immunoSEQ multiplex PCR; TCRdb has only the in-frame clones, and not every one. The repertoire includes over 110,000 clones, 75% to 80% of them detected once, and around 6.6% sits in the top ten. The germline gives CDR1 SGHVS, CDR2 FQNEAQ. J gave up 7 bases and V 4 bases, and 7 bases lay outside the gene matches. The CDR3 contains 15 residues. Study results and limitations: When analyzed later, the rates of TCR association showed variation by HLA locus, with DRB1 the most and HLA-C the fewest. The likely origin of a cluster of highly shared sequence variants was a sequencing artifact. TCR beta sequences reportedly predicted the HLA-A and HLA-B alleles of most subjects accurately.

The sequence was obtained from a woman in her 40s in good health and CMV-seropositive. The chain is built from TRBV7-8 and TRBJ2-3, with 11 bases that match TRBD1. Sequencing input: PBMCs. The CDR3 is CASSSGQGAGYTQYF. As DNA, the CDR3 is TGTGCCAGCAGCTCCGGACAGGGGGCTGGATATACGCAGTATTTT.